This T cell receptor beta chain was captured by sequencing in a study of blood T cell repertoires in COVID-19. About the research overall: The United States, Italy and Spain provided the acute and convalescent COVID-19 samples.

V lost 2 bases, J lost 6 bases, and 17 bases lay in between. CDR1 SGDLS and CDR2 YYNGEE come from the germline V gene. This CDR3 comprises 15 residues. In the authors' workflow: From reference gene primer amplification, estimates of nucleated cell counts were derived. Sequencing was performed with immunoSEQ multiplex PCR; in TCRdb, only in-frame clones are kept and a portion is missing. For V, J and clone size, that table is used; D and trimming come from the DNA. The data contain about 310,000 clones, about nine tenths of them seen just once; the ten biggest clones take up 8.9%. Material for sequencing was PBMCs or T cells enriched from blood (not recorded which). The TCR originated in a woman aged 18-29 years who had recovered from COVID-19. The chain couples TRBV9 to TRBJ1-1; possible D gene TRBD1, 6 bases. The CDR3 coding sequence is TGTGCCAGCAGCGTCACAGGGACCCCCGGGGCTGAAGCTTTCTTT. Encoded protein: CASSVTGTPGAEAFF.